This T cell receptor (beta chain) originates from a study of T cells after yellow fever vaccination. The CDR3 extends over 13 amino acids. Trimming left V 4 bases short and J 5 bases short, with 11 bases between. The germline V gene has CDR1 LNHNV and CDR2 YYDKDF (reference sequence). General study findings and limits: Contaminating bulk clonotypes could be abundant in FACS-sorted repertoires. Most clones from primary vaccination resurfaced after the booster (about 96% CD4, over 75% CD8). Overall, a small share of clonotypes was seen in both CD4 and CD8 compartments.

A universal primer site and UMIs were added as TCR cDNA was made by 5'RACE template switching. TCRdb re-called the 5' RACE reads with MiXCR, one entry per CDR3 protein. Among about 360,000 distinct CDR3 sequences listed, more than 5.5% were seen once. Regarding this clonotype: Its antigen is unidentified.

The rearrangement uses TRBV15 and TRBJ2-5, with D uncertain. The source of this sequence is a man aged 30 to 39 who received the YFV17D yellow fever vaccine. Here the sequenced sample was PBMCs, taken 5 days after the yellow fever booster vaccination. CDR3 protein: CATSNTGRETQYF. The CDR3 nucleotides are TGTGCCACCAGCAATACCGGCAGGGAGACCCAGTACTTC.